This TCR beta chain is from a study of shared clonotypes between healthy human individuals. At the level of the study: Three plates each covered CD4 naive and memory; CD8 naive two, CD8 memory one.

In germline, CDR1 is SEHNR, CDR2 FQNEAQ (reference sequence). The CDR3 extends over 16 amino acids. The V and J ends lost 1 base and 4 bases, in that order; junction bases with no gene match: 6. The donors, healthy adults who were HIV-negative, had experienced no recent acute infections or vaccinations. CD4+ cells were split into CD45RA+ naive and CD45RA-negative memory subsets. Assay execution took place at the deep level. TCRdb's copy holds only in-frame clones and misses some; the assay was immunoSEQ multiplex PCR. The sample lists roughly 2.5 million clones, approximately 94% occurring once. The TCR originated in a man aged 18 to 29 in good health. The chain joins TRBV7-9 to TRBJ2-1, with TRBD2 identical over 8 bases. The specimen was naive CD4+ T cells sorted from blood. Subset defined: CD45RA+ positively selected. The CDR3 loop reads CASSLGAGVGYNEQFF. The CDR3 DNA is TGTGCCAGCAGCTTAGGAGCGGGGGTGGGTTACAATGAGCAGTTCTTC.